This is a list of T cell receptor beta chains from one sample in a study of blood T cells in healthy people across ages. In TCRdb, the 5' RACE reads were re-called with MiXCR into one record per CDR3 protein. The sample consists of fewer than 750,000 distinct CDR3 sequences, around half of them appearing once. The sequenced material came from blood. Source of these receptors: a man older than 75 in good health. Both conserved end residues are part of each CDR3. The D gene is left open where the match is weak. A clone size is listed for some rows: how often the clone was seen (once, few, many), or a class if it is expanded.

V gene	CDR3 length	D gene	clone size	J gene	CDR3 DNA	CDR3 protein
TRBV7-2	15	NA	NA	TRBJ2-3	TGTGCCAGCAAAAAGAGGGGCGGGAGCACAGATACGCAGTATTTT	CASKKRGGSTDTQYF
TRBV20-1	13	NA	few	TRBJ2-1	TGCAGTGCCAGAGGGGTATCGGGGGATGAGCAGTTCTTC	CSARGVSGDEQFF
TRBV5-5	14	NA	few	TRBJ1-4	TGTGCCAGCAGCTTGGAGGGAAGCAATGAAAAACTGTTTTTT	CASSLEGSNEKLFF
TRBV28	13	NA	NA	TRBJ2-5	TGTGCCAGCAGTTTACAGTACCAAGAGACCCAGTACTTC	CASSLQYQETQYF
TRBV10-3	15	TRBD1	few	TRBJ2-7	TGTGCCATCAGTCTCCTCGGGACAGGGGCCTACGAGCAGTACTTC	CAISLLGTGAYEQYF
TRBV20-1	15	NA	few	TRBJ2-1	TGCAGTGCTCCTTCCCGATCTCCCGAGGGGAATGAGCAGTTCTTC	CSAPSRSPEGNEQFF
TRBV5-1	12	NA	NA	TRBJ2-1	TGCGCCAGCGGCCATGAGTACAATGAGCAGTTCTTC	CASGHEYNEQFF
TRBV5-1	16	TRBD1	few	TRBJ2-3	TGCGCCAGCAGCTTGGGGGACAGGGAGAGCACAGATACGCAGTATTTT	CASSLGDRESTDTQYF
TRBV20-1	13	TRBD1	few	TRBJ1-1	TGCAGTGCTAGCCGGGGACAGGTCGCTGAAGCTTTCTTT	CSASRGQVAEAFF
TRBV7-9	13	NA	NA	TRBJ1-5	TGTGCCAGCAGCCGACAGCCAGGGGAGCCCCAGCATTTT	CASSRQPGEPQHF
TRBV6-5	14	TRBD1	many	TRBJ2-5	TGTGCCAGCAGTTTCCGGACAGGGCTCGAGACCCAGTACTTC	CASSFRTGLETQYF
TRBV2	15	NA	few	TRBJ2-1	TGTGCCAGCAGCACTGACAGCCACTCCTACAATGAGCAGTTCTTC	CASSTDSHSYNEQFF
TRBV7-2	12	NA	few	TRBJ1-2	TGTGCCAGCAGCTTAGACGGGTGGAGCTACACCTTC	CASSLDGWSYTF
TRBV12-5	15	TRBD2	NA	TRBJ2-5	TGTGCTAGTGGACTAGCGGGGGGGCGTGTTCAGGCCCAGTACTTC	CASGLAGGRVQAQYF
TRBV4-3	15	TRBD1	few	TRBJ2-7	TGCGCCAGCAGCCAAGTCGGCAGGGGGCTCAACGAGCAGTACTTC	CASSQVGRGLNEQYF
TRBV7-2	14	NA	NA	TRBJ1-1	TGTGCCAGCAGCCGGAACGGGGGTAACACTGAAGCTTTCTTT	CASSRNGGNTEAFF
TRBV7-9	11	NA	NA	TRBJ1-2	TGTGCCAGCAGCTTACCCTATGGCTACACCTTC	CASSLPYGYTF
TRBV20-1	13	TRBD2	few	TRBJ2-1	TGCAGTGCCCTTACTTTAGCGGGTCGTGAGCAGTTCTTC	CSALTLAGREQFF
TRBV28	17	TRBD1	medium-sized	TRBJ1-5	TGTGCCAGCAGTTTTTACGCAGGGGGCGAGGGCAATCAGCCCCAGCATTTT	CASSFYAGGEGNQPQHF
TRBV12-3/TRBV12-4	13	TRBD2	NA	TRBJ2-1	TGTGCCAGTACTACTAGCGCGAGGGGTGAGCAGTTCTTC	CASTTSARGEQFF
TRBV29-1	13	TRBD1	NA	TRBJ1-4	TGCAGCGCCGGACAGGGGGCTGATGAAAAACTGTTTTTT	CSAGQGADEKLFF
TRBV28	14	TRBD2	few	TRBJ2-4	TGTGCCAGCAGTGGGGAGCGGGGTCTAAACATTCAGTACTTC	CASSGERGLNIQYF
TRBV5-1	12	NA	NA	TRBJ2-7	TGCGCCAGCACGGTACAAGTCCCCGAGCAGTACTTC	CASTVQVPEQYF
TRBV11-2	12	NA	NA	TRBJ1-6	TGTGCCAGCAGCTCGACCAATTCACCCCTCCACTTT	CASSSTNSPLHF
TRBV25-1	16	TRBD1	NA	TRBJ1-6	TGTGCCAGCAGTGGGCCTGTGACAGGGCGGAATTCACCCCTCCACTTT	CASSGPVTGRNSPLHF
TRBV4-3	15	NA	many	TRBJ2-5	TGCGCCAGCAGCGTTTCATCAGGGGCGGGAGAGACCCAGTACTTC	CASSVSSGAGETQYF
TRBV7-2	15	TRBD1	NA	TRBJ2-1	TGTGCCAGCAGCATTACCGGGACAGTATACAATGAGCAGTTCTTC	CASSITGTVYNEQFF
TRBV10-3	18	NA	few	TRBJ2-6	TGTGCCATCAGTGAGTCGGAGGGAATTGGCTCTGGGGCCAACGTCCTGACTTTC	CAISESEGIGSGANVLTF
TRBV5-1	15	TRBD2	NA	TRBJ2-7	TGCGCCAGCACCCACTTAGCGGGGGCCCACAATGAGCAGTACTTC	CASTHLAGAHNEQYF
TRBV5-1	12	NA	NA	TRBJ2-1	TGCGCCAGCAGCAAGGGCCCGGATGAGCAGTTCTTC	CASSKGPDEQFF
TRBV5-1	20	TRBD2	NA	TRBJ2-4	TGCGCCAGCAGCATCGGGACTAGCGGGGGGGCCCGACTCGGCAAAAACATTCAGTACTTC	CASSIGTSGGARLGKNIQYF
TRBV27	14	TRBD1	few	TRBJ2-7	TGTGCCAGCACCCCCAGGGGGAGCTCCTACGAGCAGTACTTC	CASTPRGSSYEQYF
TRBV28	17	TRBD1	NA	TRBJ2-1	TGTGCCAGCAGTTCACCCATCCGGACAGGGGGCTACAATGAGCAGTTCTTC	CASSSPIRTGGYNEQFF
TRBV30	14	NA	NA	TRBJ1-2	TGTGCCTGGAGCCTTACGGGGGGCCCCTATGGCTACACCTTC	CAWSLTGGPYGYTF
TRBV18	15	TRBD1	once	TRBJ2-7	TGTGCCAGCTCACCACCAGTGACAGGGAACTACGAGCAGTACTTC	CASSPPVTGNYEQYF
TRBV20-1	11	NA	NA	TRBJ2-3	TGCAGTGCTTCTAGCACAGATACGCAGTATTTT	CSASSTDTQYF
TRBV6-6	14	NA	many	TRBJ2-3	TGTGCCAGCAGTCCCATGATTAGCACAGATACGCAGTATTTT	CASSPMISTDTQYF
TRBV25-1	14	NA	few	TRBJ2-5	TGTGCCAGCAGTGAGGCAGGGGAGTGGGAGACCCAGTACTTC	CASSEAGEWETQYF
TRBV28	15	NA	few	TRBJ2-7	TGTGCCAGCAGTTCCAAACCGGGACACGGATACGAGCAGTACTTC	CASSSKPGHGYEQYF
TRBV7-2	15	TRBD1	NA	TRBJ2-7	TGTGCCAGCAGCTTAGTTCTGACAGGGGCCTACGAGCAGTACTTC	CASSLVLTGAYEQYF
TRBV20-1	11	NA	NA	TRBJ2-1	TGCAGTGTACGGGGTTTTTGCGAGCAGTTCTTC	CSVRGFCEQFF
TRBV7-9	13	NA	few	TRBJ1-1	TGTGCCAGCCACCCACCGGGGGGCACTGAAGCTTTCTTT	CASHPPGGTEAFF
TRBV29-1	15	TRBD2	few	TRBJ2-1	TGCAGCGTTGGGGTTCGCGGGAGTTTCTACAATGAGCAGTTCTTC	CSVGVRGSFYNEQFF
TRBV5-1	16	NA	NA	TRBJ2-1	TGCGCCAGCAGCTCGGATGGGAGGGGGTATAGTAATGAGCAGTTCTTC	CASSSDGRGYSNEQFF
TRBV11-2	17	TRBD2	few	TRBJ2-3	TGTGCCAGCAGCTTAACCCGACTAGCGGGACCACTTAATACGCAGTATTTT	CASSLTRLAGPLNTQYF
TRBV6-5	16	NA	NA	TRBJ2-7	TGTGCCAGCAGTTACCCCGTTGGGAGTTTGGGCTACGAGCAGTACTTC	CASSYPVGSLGYEQYF
TRBV20-1	13	TRBD1	NA	TRBJ2-1	TGCAGTGCTAGGGGGCAGGGGGTGGATGAGCAGTTCTTC	CSARGQGVDEQFF
TRBV3-1	14	NA	NA	TRBJ2-1	TGTGCCAGCAGCCCCCGAACCGCCTGCAATGAGCAGTTCTTC	CASSPRTACNEQFF
TRBV24-1	13	NA	NA	TRBJ2-5	TGTGCCACCAGTGATGGATCTCGAGAGACCCAGTACTTC	CATSDGSRETQYF
TRBV7-2	16	TRBD1	NA	TRBJ1-2	TGTGCCAGCAGCTGGGAATCCGGGACAGGGGGCAGAGGCTACACCTTC	CASSWESGTGGRGYTF
TRBV6-5	14	NA	few	TRBJ1-5	TGTGCCAGCAGTCTCTGGGCAGGCAATCAGCCCCAGCATTTT	CASSLWAGNQPQHF
TRBV29-1	12	NA	NA	TRBJ1-2	TGCAGCGCGAAAGGGGCTGGCGATGGCTACACCTTC	CSAKGAGDGYTF
TRBV30	14	NA	NA	TRBJ2-1	TGTGCCTGGGAGAGGTGGGATCCCTACAATGAGCAGTTCTTC	CAWERWDPYNEQFF
TRBV20-1	13	NA	few	TRBJ2-7	TGCAGTGGGTACACCCCGGGGTCCTACGAGCAGTACTTC	CSGYTPGSYEQYF
TRBV29-1	14	NA	NA	TRBJ2-7	TGCAGCGTTGAAGAACGCGGGGTCCCCTACGAGCAGTACTTC	CSVEERGVPYEQYF
TRBV4-3	14	NA	NA	TRBJ2-2	TGCGCCAGCAGCAGAACGGCCAGAACCGGGGAGCTGTTTTTT	CASSRTARTGELFF
TRBV10-2	16	TRBD2	NA	TRBJ2-7	TGCGCCGGCAGTGCCTTTAGCGGGGGCCGGTCCTACGAGCAGTACTTC	CAGSAFSGGRSYEQYF
TRBV5-1	17	NA	once	TRBJ1-1	TGCGCCAGCAGCCTCTTAGGCTCAACACCGCAGAACACTGAAGCTTTCTTT	CASSLLGSTPQNTEAFF
TRBV6-1	19	TRBD1	NA	TRBJ2-1	TGTGCCAGCAGGGCCGGGACAGGGTTCGTCGAAGCCCAATACAATGAACAGTTCTTC	CASRAGTGFVEAQYNEQFF